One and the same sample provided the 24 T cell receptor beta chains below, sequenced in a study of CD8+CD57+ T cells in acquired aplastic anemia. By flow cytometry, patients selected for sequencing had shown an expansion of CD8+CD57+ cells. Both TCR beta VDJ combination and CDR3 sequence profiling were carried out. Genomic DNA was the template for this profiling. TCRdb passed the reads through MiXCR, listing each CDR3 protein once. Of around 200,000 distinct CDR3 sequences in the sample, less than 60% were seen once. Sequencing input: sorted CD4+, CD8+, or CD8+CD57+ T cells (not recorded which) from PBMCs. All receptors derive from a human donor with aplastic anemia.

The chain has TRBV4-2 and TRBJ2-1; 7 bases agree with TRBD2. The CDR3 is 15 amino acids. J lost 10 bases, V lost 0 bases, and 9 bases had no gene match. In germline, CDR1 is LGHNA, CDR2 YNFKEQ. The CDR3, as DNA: TGTGCCAGCAGCCAAGAGTCGAGCGGGGAGGGGGAGCAGTTCTTC. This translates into CASSQESSGEGEQFF.

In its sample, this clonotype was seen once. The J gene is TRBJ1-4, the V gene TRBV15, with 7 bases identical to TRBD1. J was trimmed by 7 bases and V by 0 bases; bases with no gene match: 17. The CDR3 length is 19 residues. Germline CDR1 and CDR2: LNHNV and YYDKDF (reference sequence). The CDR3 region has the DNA TGTGCCACCAGCAGAGATACTTATAGACAGGGAGGACTTGGTGAAAAACTGTTTTTT. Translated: CATSRDTYRQGGLGEKLFF.

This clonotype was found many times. The CDR3 nucleotides read TGTGCCAGCAGTTTTGGACAGGGTATGTCAGCTTTCTTT. Its translation: CASSFGQGMSAFF. The rearrangement links TRBV6-5 to TRBJ1-1, with 8 bases fitting TRBD1. V lost 4 bases and J lost 10; bases outside the gene matches: 8. This CDR3 is built from 13 residues. Germline V gives CDR1 MNHEY, CDR2 SVGAGI.

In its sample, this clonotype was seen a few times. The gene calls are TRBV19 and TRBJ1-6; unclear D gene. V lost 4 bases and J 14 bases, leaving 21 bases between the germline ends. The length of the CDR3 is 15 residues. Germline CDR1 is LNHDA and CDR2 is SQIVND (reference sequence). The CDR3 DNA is TGTGCCAGTAGTACGTCGTTGGCAGCGAGTAGGGCCCTCCACTTT. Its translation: CASSTSLAASRALHF.

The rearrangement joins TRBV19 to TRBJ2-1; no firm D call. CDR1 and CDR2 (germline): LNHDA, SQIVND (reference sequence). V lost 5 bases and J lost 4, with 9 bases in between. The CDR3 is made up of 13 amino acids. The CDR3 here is CASSLTPYNEQFF. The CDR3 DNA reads TGTGCCAGTAGTTTGACCCCTTACAATGAGCAGTTCTTC.

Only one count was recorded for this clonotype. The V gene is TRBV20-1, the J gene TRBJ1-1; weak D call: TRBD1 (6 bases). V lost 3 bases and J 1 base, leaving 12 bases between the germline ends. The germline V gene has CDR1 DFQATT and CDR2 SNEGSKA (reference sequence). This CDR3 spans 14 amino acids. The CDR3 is CSASPSGANTEAFF. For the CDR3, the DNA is TGCAGTGCTAGCCCCTCGGGGGCGAACACTGAAGCTTTCTTT.

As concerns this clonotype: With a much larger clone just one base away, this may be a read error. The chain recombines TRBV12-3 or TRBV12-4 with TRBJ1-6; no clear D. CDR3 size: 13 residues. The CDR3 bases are TGTGCCAGCCGTGACACCTATAATTCACCCCTCCGCTTT. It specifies CASRDTYNSPLRF.

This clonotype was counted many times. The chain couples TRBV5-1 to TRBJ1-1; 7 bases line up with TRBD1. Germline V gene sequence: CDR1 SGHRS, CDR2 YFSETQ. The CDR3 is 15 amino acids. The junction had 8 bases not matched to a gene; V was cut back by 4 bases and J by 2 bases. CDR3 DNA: TGCGCCAGCAGCCCGGCGACAGGGATTAACACTGAAGCTTTCTTT. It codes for CASSPATGINTEAFF.

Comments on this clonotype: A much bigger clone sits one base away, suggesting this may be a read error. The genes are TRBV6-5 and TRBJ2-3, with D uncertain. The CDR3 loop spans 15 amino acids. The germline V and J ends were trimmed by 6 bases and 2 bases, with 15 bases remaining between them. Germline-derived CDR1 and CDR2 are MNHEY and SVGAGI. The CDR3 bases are TGTGCCAGCAGCCCCGTCAGAAGTCACACAGATACGCAGTATTTT. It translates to CASSPVRSHTDTQYF.

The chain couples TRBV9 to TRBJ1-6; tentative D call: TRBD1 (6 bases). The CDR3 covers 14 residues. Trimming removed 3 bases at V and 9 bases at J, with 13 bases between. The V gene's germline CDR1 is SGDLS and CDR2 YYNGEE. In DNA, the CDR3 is TGTGCCAGCAGCGGGGACACACCGATTTCACCCCTCCACTTT. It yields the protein CASSGDTPISPLHF.

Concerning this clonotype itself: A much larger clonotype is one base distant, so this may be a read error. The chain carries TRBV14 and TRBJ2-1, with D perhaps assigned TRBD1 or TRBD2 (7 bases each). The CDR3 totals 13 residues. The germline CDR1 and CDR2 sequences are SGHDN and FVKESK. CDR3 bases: TGTGTCAGCAGCTCAGGGGGGGGCAATGAGCAGTTCTTC. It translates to CVSSSGGGNEQFF.

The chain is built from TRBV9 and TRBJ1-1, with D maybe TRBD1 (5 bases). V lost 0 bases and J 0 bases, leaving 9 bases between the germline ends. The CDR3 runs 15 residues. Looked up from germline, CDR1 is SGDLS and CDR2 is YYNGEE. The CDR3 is CASSVEGALNTEAFF. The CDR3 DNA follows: TGTGCCAGCAGCGTAGAAGGGGCGTTGAACACTGAAGCTTTCTTT.

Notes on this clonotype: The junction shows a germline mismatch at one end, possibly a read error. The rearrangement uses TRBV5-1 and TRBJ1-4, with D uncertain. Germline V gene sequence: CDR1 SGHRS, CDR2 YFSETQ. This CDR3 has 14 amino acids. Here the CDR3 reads CASSFGQVNEKLLF. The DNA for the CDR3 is TGCGCCAGCAGCTTTGGGCAGGTTAATGAAAAACTGCTTTTT.

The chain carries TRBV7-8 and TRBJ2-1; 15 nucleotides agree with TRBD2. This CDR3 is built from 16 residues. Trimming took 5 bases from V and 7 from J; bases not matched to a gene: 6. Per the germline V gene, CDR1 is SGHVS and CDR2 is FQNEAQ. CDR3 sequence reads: CASSPWTSGGVNEQFF. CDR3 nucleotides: TGTGCCAGCAGCCCCTGGACTAGCGGGGGGGTTAATGAGCAGTTCTTC.

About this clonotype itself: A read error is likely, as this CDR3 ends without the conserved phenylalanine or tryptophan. The CDR3: CASSLGGWGSAQYL. CDR3 bases: TGTGCCAGCAGCCTCGGGGGGTGGGGGTCAGCCCAGTACTTA. This rearrangement joins TRBV7-2 to TRBJ2-5; 7 positions match TRBD2. V gave up 5 bases and J gave up 9 bases; unmatched junction bases: 12. CDR3 size: 14 residues. The germline V gene has CDR1 SGHTA and CDR2 FQGNSA.

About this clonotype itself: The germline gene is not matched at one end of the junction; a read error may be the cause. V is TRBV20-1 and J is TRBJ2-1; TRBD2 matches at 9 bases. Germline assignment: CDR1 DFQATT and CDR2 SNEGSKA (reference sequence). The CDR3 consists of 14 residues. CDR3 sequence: CSATTSGATNGQFF. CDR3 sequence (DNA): TGCAGTGCTACGACTAGCGGCGCTACCAATGGGCAGTTCTTC.

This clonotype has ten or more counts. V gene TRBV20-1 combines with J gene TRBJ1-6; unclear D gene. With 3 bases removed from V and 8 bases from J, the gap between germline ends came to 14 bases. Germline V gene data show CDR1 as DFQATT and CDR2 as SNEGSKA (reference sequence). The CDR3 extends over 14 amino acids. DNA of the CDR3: TGCAGTGCTAGTCTTAGAACCGAGGATTCACCCCTCCACTTT. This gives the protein CSASLRTEDSPLHF.

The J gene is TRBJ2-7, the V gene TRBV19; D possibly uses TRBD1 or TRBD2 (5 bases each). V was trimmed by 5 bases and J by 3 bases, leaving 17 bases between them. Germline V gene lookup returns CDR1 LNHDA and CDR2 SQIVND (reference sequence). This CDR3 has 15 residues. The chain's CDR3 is CASSLTWDGNYEQYF. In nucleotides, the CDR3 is TGTGCCAGTAGTCTTACATGGGACGGCAACTACGAGCAGTACTTC.

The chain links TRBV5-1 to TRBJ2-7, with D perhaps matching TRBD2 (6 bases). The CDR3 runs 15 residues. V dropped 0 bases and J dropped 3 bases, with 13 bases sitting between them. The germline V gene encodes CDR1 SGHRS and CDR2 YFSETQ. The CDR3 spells CASSLESGGHYEQYF. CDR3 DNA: TGCGCCAGCAGCTTGGAGTCCGGGGGTCACTACGAGCAGTACTTC. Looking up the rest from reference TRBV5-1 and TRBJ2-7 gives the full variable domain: KAGVTQTPRYLIKTRGQQVTLSCSPISGHRSVSWYQQTPGQGLQFLFEYFSETQRNKGNFPGRFSGRQFSNSRSEMNVSTLELGDSALYLCASSLESGGHYEQYFGPGTRLTVT.

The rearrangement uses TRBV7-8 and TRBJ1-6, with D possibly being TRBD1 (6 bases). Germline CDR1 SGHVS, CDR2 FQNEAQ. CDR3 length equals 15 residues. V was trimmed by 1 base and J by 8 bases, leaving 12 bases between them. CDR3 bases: TGTGCCAGCAGCTTAGTAGAACAGGGCCATTCACCCCTCCACTTT. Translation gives CASSLVEQGHSPLHF. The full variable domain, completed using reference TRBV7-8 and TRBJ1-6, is GAGVSQSPRYKVAKRGQDVALRCDPISGHVSLFWYQQALGQGPEFLTYFQNEAQLDKSGLPSDRFFAERPEGSVSTLKIQRTQQEDSAVYLCASSLVEQGHSPLHFGNGTRLTVT.

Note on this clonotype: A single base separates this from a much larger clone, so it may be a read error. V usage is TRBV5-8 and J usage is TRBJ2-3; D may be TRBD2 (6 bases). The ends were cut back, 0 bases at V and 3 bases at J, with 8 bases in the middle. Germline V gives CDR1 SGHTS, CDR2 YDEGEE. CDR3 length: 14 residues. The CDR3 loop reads CASSLGGVTDTQYF. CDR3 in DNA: TGTGCCAGCAGCTTGGGGGGGGTGACAGATACGCAGTATTTT.

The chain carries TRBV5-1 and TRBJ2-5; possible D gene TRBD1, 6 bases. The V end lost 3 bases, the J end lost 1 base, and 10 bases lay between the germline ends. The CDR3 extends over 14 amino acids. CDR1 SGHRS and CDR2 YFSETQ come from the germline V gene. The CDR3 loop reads CASSYGQIQETQYF. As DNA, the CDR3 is TGCGCCAGCAGCTATGGACAGATCCAAGAGACCCAGTACTTC.

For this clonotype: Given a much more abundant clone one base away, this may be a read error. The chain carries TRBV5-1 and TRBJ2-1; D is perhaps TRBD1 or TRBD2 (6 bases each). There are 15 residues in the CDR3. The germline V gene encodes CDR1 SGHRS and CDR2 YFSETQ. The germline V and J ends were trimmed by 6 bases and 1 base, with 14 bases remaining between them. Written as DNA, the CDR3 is TGCGCCAGCATCCGAGGGGGGACATCCTACAATGAGCAGTTCTTC. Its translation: CASIRGGTSYNEQFF.

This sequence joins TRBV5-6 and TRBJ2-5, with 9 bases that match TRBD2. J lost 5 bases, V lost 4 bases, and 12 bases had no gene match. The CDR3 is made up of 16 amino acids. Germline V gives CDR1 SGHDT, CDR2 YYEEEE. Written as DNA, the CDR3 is TGTGCCAGCAGCCTCGGCGGGGGGGCGGTCGGGGAGACCCAGTACTTC. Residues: CASSLGGGAVGETQYF.